The 28 T cell receptor beta chains given below trace back to one sample, sequenced in a study of blood T cells in healthy people across ages. A second PCR of 7 to 11 cycles used a sample-barcoded 5' primer and a J-beta primer mix. TCRdb reprocessed the 5' RACE reads with MiXCR, giving one entry per CDR3 protein. The table includes about 1.8 million distinct CDR3 sequences, roughly 50% detected once. Material for sequencing was blood. The receptors stem from a woman in her forties in good health.

The V and J genes are TRBV5-1 and TRBJ1-6; D is perhaps TRBD1 (5 bases). CDR3 length: 15 residues. V was shortened by 0 bases and J by 8 bases, with 12 bases between the two germline ends. Germline V gene lookup returns CDR1 SGHRS and CDR2 YFSETQ. The CDR3 DNA follows: TGCGCCAGCAGCTTGGAACGGGGCAGGGATTCACCCCTCCACTTT. It specifies CASSLERGRDSPLHF.

The chain has TRBV3-1 and TRBJ2-7; 8 nucleotides match TRBD2. With V trimmed by 4 bases and J by 2 bases, 7 bases remained unmatched. The germline CDR1 and CDR2 sequences are LGHDT and YNNKEL (reference sequence). The CDR3 covers 15 residues. The DNA for the CDR3 is TGTGCCAGCAGCCCGCGGGGGGCCTTGACCTACGAGCAGTACTTC. Translated, it gives CASSPRGALTYEQYF.

The chain couples TRBV4-1 to TRBJ1-6; D is unresolved. This CDR3 comprises 14 residues. Trimming took 4 bases from V and 9 from J, leaving 13 bases between them. CDR1 and CDR2 (germline): MGHRA, YSYEKL. The CDR3 is CASSPREEGSPLHF. DNA of the CDR3: TGCGCCAGCAGCCCCCGAGAAGAAGGTTCACCCCTCCACTTT.

This clonotype was found a few times. The chain recombines TRBV6-6 with TRBJ1-2; 9 bases align to TRBD1. J lost 7 bases, V lost 2 bases, and 5 bases had no gene match. This CDR3 is built from 14 residues. The germline V gene has CDR1 MNHNY and CDR2 SVGAGI (reference sequence). CDR3 sequence (DNA): TGTGCCAGCAGTTACGACAGGGGGTCTCCTGGCTACACCTTC. Translating it yields CASSYDRGSPGYTF.

The genes are TRBV7-2 and TRBJ2-6, with TRBD1 as a possible D gene (6 bases). Deletions cut 5 bases from V and 7 bases from J, with 12 bases between. Germline V lookup: CDR1 SGHTA, CDR2 FQGNSA. This CDR3 has 14 amino acids. The CDR3 bases are TGTGCCAGCAGCCCACAGGGTTCAGCCAACGTCCTGACTTTC. It yields the protein CASSPQGSANVLTF.

The chain is built from TRBV6-2 or TRBV6-3 and TRBJ2-7; 7 nucleotides align to TRBD1. Germline V CDR1 and CDR2: MNHEY, SVGEGT. Unmatched junction bases numbered 5, after V lost 6 bases and J lost 3 bases. There are 13 residues in the CDR3. The CDR3 nucleotides read TGTGCCAGCAGGGGGGACAGCTTCTACGAGCAGTACTTC. Translated: CASRGDSFYEQYF.

The chain has TRBV6-5 and TRBJ1-2; perhaps TRBD1 as D (5 bases). V gave up 8 bases and J gave up 1 base, with 11 bases separating them. This CDR3 has 13 residues. CDR1 and CDR2 (germline): MNHEY, SVGAGI. The CDR3 DNA is TGTGCCAGCCTTGGGGGTATTAACTATGGCTACACCTTC. It translates to CASLGGINYGYTF.

V is TRBV7-2 and J is TRBJ2-1, with D maybe TRBD1 (6 bases). CDR1 is SGHTA and CDR2 is FQGNSA in the germline V gene. This CDR3 is built from 19 residues. V lost 3 bases, J lost 0 bases, and 21 bases lay in between. CDR3 in amino acids: CASSFSRLYADSSYNEQFF. The CDR3 nucleotides read TGTGCCAGCAGCTTCTCTCGCCTCTATGCGGACAGCTCCTACAATGAGCAGTTCTTC.

The V and J genes are TRBV2 and TRBJ2-5; D tentatively reads TRBD1 or TRBD2 (5 bases each). Germline CDR1 and CDR2: SNHLY and FYNNEI. The CDR3 is 14 amino acids. The V gene lost 3 bases and the J gene lost 4 bases, with 12 bases spanning the gap. CDR3 in amino acids: CASSDLPGGETQYF. CDR3 nucleotide sequence: TGTGCCAGCAGTGACCTCCCTGGGGGAGAGACCCAGTACTTC.

This CDR3 is CASTRIQGQGYNEQFF. CDR3 nucleotide sequence: TGTGCCAGCACCCGAATCCAGGGACAGGGGTACAATGAGCAGTTCTTC. This sequence joins TRBV27 and TRBJ2-1, with TRBD1 matching 10 bases. V shed 7 bases, J shed 4 bases, and the junction held 10 bases outside the gene matches. Germline V gives CDR1 MNHEY, CDR2 SMNVEV (reference sequence). The length of the CDR3 is 16 residues.

This clonotype was detected only a few times. V and J are TRBV6-1 and TRBJ2-1, with 8 bases aligning to TRBD1. The germline gives CDR1 MNHNS, CDR2 SASEGT. The CDR3 totals 14 residues. Trimming at V came to 6 bases and at J to 6 bases, leaving 7 bases not matched to a gene. The CDR3: CASRETGVFNEQFF. In nucleotides, the CDR3 is TGTGCCAGCAGGGAGACAGGGGTTTTCAATGAGCAGTTCTTC.

The rearrangement joins TRBV20-1 to TRBJ2-1; no firm D call. The V end was cut by 8 bases, the J end by 1 base, with 9 bases between. The CDR3 runs to 12 residues. The germline V gene has CDR1 DFQATT and CDR2 SNEGSKA (reference sequence). Written as DNA, the CDR3 is TGCAGTCCTGTAGGGTCCTACAATGAGCAGTTCTTC. Residues: CSPVGSYNEQFF.

The V call is TRBV5-1, the J call TRBJ1-4; 8 bases agree with TRBD1. V lost 1 base to trimming and J lost 5 bases; unmatched junction nucleotides: 4. Germline CDR1 is SGHRS and CDR2 is YFSETQ. The CDR3 is 15 amino acids. CDR3 DNA sequence: TGCGCCAGCAGCTTGAAATGGGACAGGAATGAAAAACTGTTTTTT. Protein product: CASSLKWDRNEKLFF.

This chain links TRBV6-1 with TRBJ2-7; 8 nucleotides agree with TRBD1. The CDR3 spans 14 residues. Unmatched junction bases numbered 7, after V lost 7 bases and J lost 2 bases. Germline assignment: CDR1 MNHNS and CDR2 SASEGT. The CDR3 here is CASIMDRVPYEQYF. The CDR3 DNA reads as TGTGCCAGCATTATGGACAGGGTTCCCTACGAGCAGTACTTC.

The chain employs TRBV29-1 and TRBJ1-2, with 7 bases fitting TRBD1. Per germline, CDR1 SQVTM and CDR2 ANQGSEA. V gave up 6 bases and J gave up 1 base; unmatched junction bases: 8. The CDR3 is made up of 14 amino acids. CDR3 sequence reads: CSVQDRKLNYGYTF. The DNA for the CDR3 is TGCAGCGTCCAGGACAGGAAACTTAACTATGGCTACACCTTC. Full variable domain (remainder filled in from reference TRBV29-1 and TRBJ1-2): SAVISQKPSRDICQRGTSLTIQCQVDSQVTMMFWYRQQPGQSLTLIATANQGSEATYESGFVIDKFPISRPNLTFSTLTVSNMSPEDSSIYLCSVQDRKLNYGYTFGSGTRLTVV.

The chain employs TRBV18 and TRBJ1-2, with TRBD1 as a possible D gene (6 bases). V was trimmed by 0 bases and J by 8 bases, leaving 13 bases between them. The CDR3 length is 14 residues. Germline assignment: CDR1 KGHSH and CDR2 LQKENI. DNA for the CDR3: TGTGCCAGCTCACCACCGCTGGGGGCAGGCGGCTACACCTTC. It codes for CASSPPLGAGGYTF. The whole variable domain, filled in from reference TRBV18 and TRBJ1-2, reads NAGVMQNPRHLVRRRGQEARLRCSPMKGHSHVYWYRQLPEEGLKFMVYLQKENIIDESGMPKERFSAEFPKEGPSILRIQQVVRGDSAAYFCASSPPLGAGGYTFGSGTRLTVV.

In its sample, this clonotype was seen a few times. The chain combines TRBV20-1 with TRBJ1-2; TRBD1 is a possible D gene (5 bases). This CDR3 is 13 amino acids long. Germline V lookup: CDR1 DFQATT, CDR2 SNEGSKA (reference sequence). V gave up 0 bases and J gave up 3 bases, with 8 bases separating them. The CDR3 DNA reads as TGCAGTGCTAGAGATCCGGGGGACTATGGCTACACCTTC. Its protein is CSARDPGDYGYTF.

The chain is built from TRBV6-2 or TRBV6-3 and TRBJ1-1; no clear D. V lost 0 bases, J lost 4 bases, and 6 bases lay in between. This CDR3 is 13 amino acids long. The germline gives CDR1 MNHEY, CDR2 SVGEGT. The CDR3 DNA sequence: TGTGCCAGCAGTTACTCGATGAGCACTGAAGCTTTCTTT. This gives the protein CASSYSMSTEAFF.

This sequence joins TRBV21-1 and TRBJ2-2; the table gives TRBD1 as D, unverified against the DNA. TRBV21-1 is reported as a pseudogene. The length of the CDR3 is 15 residues. The DNA for the CDR3 is TGTGCCAGCAGCAGCCAAAGGACCCCCCCCGGGGAGCTGTTTTTT. It translates to CASSSQRTPPGELFF.

The chain employs TRBV20-1 and TRBJ2-4; TRBD1 or TRBD2 may be the D gene (6 bases each). Germline assignment: CDR1 DFQATT and CDR2 SNEGSKA (reference sequence). The V end was cut by 6 bases, the J end by 0 bases, with 24 bases between. The CDR3 totals 18 residues. CDR3 bases: TGCAGTGCGATGAGTGTCGTGGGGGGCCTCTTAGCCAAAAACATTCAGTACTTC. This gives the protein CSAMSVVGGLLAKNIQYF.

This sequence joins TRBV6-5 and TRBJ2-4; D is possibly TRBD2 (6 bases). Trimming took 6 bases from V and 0 from J, leaving 15 bases between them. Germline CDR1 reads MNHEY; CDR2 reads SVGAGI. The CDR3 contains 16 residues. The CDR3 here is CASSLDGGVAKNIQYF. As DNA, the CDR3 is TGTGCCAGCAGCCTAGACGGAGGGGTAGCCAAAAACATTCAGTACTTC.

This rearrangement joins TRBV29-1 to TRBJ2-3, with unresolved D. V lost 3 bases, J lost 0 bases, and 10 bases lay in between. Per the germline V gene, CDR1 is SQVTM and CDR2 is ANQGSEA. The CDR3 is 14 amino acids. The CDR3 DNA reads TGCAGCGTTGACGACGGGCACAGCACAGATACGCAGTATTTT. This sequence encodes CSVDDGHSTDTQYF.

This clonotype came up a few times. The chain carries TRBV27 and TRBJ2-7; D might be TRBD2 (5 bases). The ends were cut back, 3 bases at V and 0 bases at J, with 21 bases in the middle. The germline V gene has CDR1 MNHEY and CDR2 SMNVEV (reference sequence). The CDR3 contains 18 residues. The CDR3 DNA reads TGTGCCAGCAGTTTCCACAAGGTCGGGATCCTGAGCTCCTACGAGCAGTACTTC. Translating it yields CASSFHKVGILSSYEQYF.

The rearrangement uses TRBV27 and TRBJ1-2, with TRBD1 matching 8 bases. V lost 6 bases, J lost 4 bases, and 10 bases stayed unmatched. The CDR3 spans 15 residues. The germline V gene has CDR1 MNHEY and CDR2 SMNVEV (reference sequence). For the CDR3, the DNA is TGTGCCAGCAGCAGGGGGCTTGAGGCTACCTATGGCTACACCTTC. It yields the protein CASSRGLEATYGYTF.

The rearrangement links TRBV6-1 to TRBJ2-1, with D hard to call. CDR1 and CDR2 (germline): MNHNS, SASEGT. The CDR3 loop spans 13 amino acids. Trimming took off 2 bases at V and 4 bases at J, with 6 bases between the two ends. The CDR3 loop is CASSESQYNEQFF. Written as DNA, the CDR3 is TGTGCCAGCAGTGAATCCCAATACAATGAGCAGTTCTTC.

The V call is TRBV15, the J call TRBJ2-3; no firm D call. CDR1 LNHNV and CDR2 YYDKDF come from the germline V gene (reference sequence). V shed 4 bases and J shed 2 bases, with 13 bases lying between them. The CDR3 sequence is 15 residues long. CDR3 sequence (DNA): TGTGCCACCAGCACTGACTCTTTTCACACAGATACGCAGTATTTT. It specifies CATSTDSFHTDTQYF.

About this clonotype: At one end, the junction sequence differs from germline, possibly due to a read error. The V and J genes are TRBV7-2 and TRBJ2-1, with D perhaps TRBD2 (5 bases). Germline lookup yields CDR1 SGHTA and CDR2 FQGNSA. CDR3 length: 12 amino acids. CDR3 nucleotide sequence: TGCGCCAGCAGGCCCGTGCTTGAGGGGCAGTTCTTC. It encodes CASRPVLEGQFF.

The genes are TRBV20-1 and TRBJ2-3, with TRBD2 matching over 11 bases. CDR1 is DFQATT and CDR2 is SNEGSKA in the germline V gene (reference sequence). J was trimmed by 3 bases and V by 3 bases; bases with no gene match: 5. The CDR3 runs to 15 residues. CDR3 in DNA: TGCAGTGCTAGTGACGCTAGCGGGAGGACAGATACGCAGTATTTT. Amino acids: CSASDASGRTDTQYF.